The rows below give T cell receptor beta chains drawn from one sample of a study of T cells after yellow fever vaccination. TCRdb ran MiXCR on the 5' RACE reads and lists one entry per CDR3 protein. In the table there are more than 450,000 distinct CDR3 sequences, around a fifth of which are singletons. Sequencing used PBMCs, obtained 20 to 25 days after the first yellow fever vaccination. The receptors were sampled from a man between 18 and 35 years old who received the YFV17D yellow fever vaccine. CDR3s include the opening cysteine and the closing phenylalanine or tryptophan. Each record gives: J gene, D gene, clone size, CDR3 length, V gene, CDR3 protein, CDR3 DNA. D genes are given only for firm matches. The size field is filled for only some rows; it gives once, few, many or a size class.

>TRBJ1-1|TRBD1|few|16|TRBV9
CASSVATGGWNTEAFF
TGTGCCAGCAGCGTAGCAACAGGGGGCTGGAACACTGAAGCTTTCTTT
>TRBJ2-3|TRBD1|NA|15|TRBV20-1
CSASEGTGLSDTQYF
TGCAGTGCTAGTGAGGGGACAGGGTTGTCAGATACGCAGTATTTT
>TRBJ1-5|NA|many|15|TRBV7-9
CASSLGGEGTQPQHF
TGTGCCAGCAGCTTAGGGGGGGAGGGGACCCAACCCCAGCATTTT
>TRBJ2-5|NA|NA|14|TRBV6-5
CASSNDRTQETQCF
TGTGCCAGCAGTAACGACAGAACCCAAGAGACCCAGTGCTTC
>TRBJ1-1|NA|NA|13|TRBV7-2
CASSLAVVTQAFF
TGTGCCAGCAGCTTAGCAGTCGTTACACAAGCTTTCTTT
>TRBJ2-5|NA|few|15|TRBV3-1
CASSHFVASQETQYF
TGTGCCAGCAGCCACTTTGTGGCAAGTCAAGAGACCCAGTACTTC
>TRBJ2-3|TRBD2|many|15|TRBV20-1
CSARDEGLPVDTQYF
TGCAGTGCTAGAGATGAGGGACTACCGGTGGATACGCAGTATTTT
>TRBJ2-1|NA|few|16|TRBV5-1
CASSLTLAASYNEQFF
TGCGCCAGCAGCTTGACGTTAGCGGCCAGCTACAATGAGCAGTTCTTC
>TRBJ1-1|NA|NA|12|TRBV7-2
CASSLGELVAFF
TGTGCCAGCAGCCTCGGTGAACTCGTAGCTTTCTTT
>TRBJ2-6|NA|NA|18|TRBV19
CASSIDQAGVAGANVLTF
TGTGCCAGTAGTATAGATCAGGCAGGGGTTGCTGGGGCCAACGTCCTGACTTTC
>TRBJ2-7|TRBD1|few|15|TRBV4-2
CASSQAGTGVGEQYF
TGTGCCAGCAGCCAAGCCGGGACAGGGGTAGGCGAGCAGTACTTC
>TRBJ2-7|NA|NA|14|TRBV4-1
CASSHVGSSYEQYF
TGCGCCAGCAGCCACGTTGGGAGCTCCTACGAGCAGTACTTC
>TRBJ2-6|NA|NA|14|TRBV6-4
CASADVSGANVLTF
TGTGCCAGCGCGGACGTCTCTGGGGCCAACGTCCTGACTTTC
>TRBJ2-2|NA|NA|14|TRBV12-5
CASGLVVGAGELFF
TGTGCTAGTGGTTTGGTCGTAGGGGCCGGGGAGCTGTTTTTT
>TRBJ2-7|TRBD2|few|14|TRBV30
CAWSVLQRGYEQYF
TGTGCCTGGAGTGTGCTTCAGCGGGGGTACGAGCAGTACTTC
>TRBJ1-1|NA|NA|16|TRBV5-1
CASSLELSREITEAFF
TGCGCCAGCAGCTTGGAGCTCAGTCGAGAGATAACTGAAGCTTTCTTT
>TRBJ1-1|NA|NA|15|TRBV7-2
CASSLQFQVNTEAFF
TGTGCCAGCAGCTTACAGTTTCAGGTGAACACTGAAGCTTTCTTT
>TRBJ2-1|NA|NA|16|TRBV5-8
CASSKFQGGTYNEQFF
TGTGCCAGCAGCAAATTCCAGGGGGGAACCTACAATGAGCAGTTCTTC
>TRBJ2-7|NA|NA|14|TRBV7-2
CASGRRGASLEQYF
TGTGCCAGCGGCAGGAGGGGGGCCTCCCTAGAGCAGTACTTC
>TRBJ2-3|TRBD2|NA|15|TRBV4-1
CASSQDWEGTDTQYF
TGCGCCAGCAGCCAAGATTGGGAGGGAACAGATACGCAGTATTTT
>TRBJ2-7|TRBD1|NA|13|TRBV7-3
CASSVGQGGEQYF
TGTGCCAGCAGCGTCGGACAGGGTGGCGAGCAGTACTTC
>TRBJ1-1|NA|few|15|TRBV5-1
CASSLTGTWDTEAFF
TGCGCCAGCAGCTTGACCGGGACCTGGGACACTGAAGCTTTCTTT
>TRBJ1-6|NA|many|14|TRBV6-1
CASNVQGRNSPLHF
TGTGCCAGCAACGTGCAGGGGAGAAATTCACCCCTCCACTTT
>TRBJ2-1|NA|few|14|TRBV5-6
CASRRQGGDNEQFF
TGTGCCAGCAGGCGGCAGGGGGGGGACAATGAGCAGTTCTTC
>TRBJ2-5|TRBD2|many|15|TRBV4-3
CASSQSGTRGETQYF
TGCGCCAGCAGCCAATCTGGGACTAGAGGGGAGACCCAGTACTTC
>TRBJ1-4|NA|many|13|TRBV7-9
CASSLAVGEKLFF
TGTGCCAGCAGCTTAGCGGTGGGGGAAAAACTGTTTTTT
>TRBJ1-5|TRBD1|NA|14|TRBV20-1
CSAKTGGFVQPQHF
TGCAGTGCAAAGACAGGGGGATTTGTTCAGCCCCAGCATTTT
>TRBJ2-5|NA|NA|15|TRBV7-2
CASSTHSGDKETQYF
TGTGCCAGCAGCACCCACTCGGGGGATAAAGAGACCCAGTACTTC
>TRBJ2-3|NA|NA|14|TRBV20-1
CSAMARGRADTQYF
TGCAGTGCCATGGCCCGGGGACGGGCAGATACGCAGTATTTT
>TRBJ2-1|NA|NA|14|TRBV7-2
CASSSMQGTYEQFF
TGTGCCAGCAGCAGTATGCAGGGAACCTATGAGCAGTTCTTC
>TRBJ2-1|NA|once|11|TRBV24-1
CATSDYYEQFF
TGTGCCACCAGTGATTACTATGAGCAGTTCTTC
>TRBJ1-4|TRBD1|few|14|TRBV7-2
CASSRQGRDEKLFF
TGTGCCAGCAGCCGACAGGGAAGGGATGAAAAACTGTTTTTT
>TRBJ2-2|TRBD1|NA|15|TRBV28
CASTNGQGAAGELFF
TGTGCCAGCACCAACGGACAGGGGGCGGCCGGGGAGCTGTTTTTT
>TRBJ2-1|NA|NA|12|TRBV11-2
CASSLLPLEQFF
TGTGCCAGCAGCTTATTACCTTTGGAGCAGTTCTTC
>TRBJ2-7|TRBD2|NA|15|TRBV6-2/TRBV6-3
CASSFRGLAVYEQYF
TGTGCCAGCAGTTTCCGAGGACTAGCGGTCTACGAGCAGTACTTC
>TRBJ1-2|NA|NA|13|TRBV4-3
CASSQRTGYGYTF
TGCGCCAGCAGCCAAAGAACGGGTTATGGCTACACCTTC
>TRBJ2-1|NA|NA|16|TRBV19
CASSPRRVGSYNEQFF
TGTGCCAGTAGTCCTAGGAGGGTGGGATCCTACAATGAGCAGTTCTTC
>TRBJ2-3|NA|few|16|TRBV12-3/TRBV12-4
CASSPSEFGSTDTQYF
TGTGCCAGCTCTCCCAGTGAGTTTGGGAGCACAGATACGCAGTATTTT
>TRBJ1-1|NA|NA|15|TRBV5-1
CASSLDTLWDTEAFF
TGCGCCAGCAGCTTGGACACCCTCTGGGACACTGAAGCTTTCTTT
>TRBJ1-4|NA|NA|13|TRBV21-1
CAKLQGAEEKLFF
TGTGCCAAGTTACAGGGGGCAGAAGAAAAACTGTTTTTT
>TRBJ1-5|NA|NA|15|TRBV6-1
CASSVFEGLNQPQHF
TGTGCCAGCAGTGTGTTTGAGGGTCTCAATCAGCCCCAGCATTTT
>TRBJ1-3|NA|NA|12|TRBV12-3/TRBV12-4
CASTWSGNTIYF
TGTGCCAGCACCTGGTCTGGAAACACCATATATTTT
>TRBJ1-4|TRBD1|NA|14|TRBV12-3/TRBV12-4
CASSNQGVGEKLFF
TGTGCCAGCAGTAATCAGGGGGTAGGAGAAAAACTGTTTTTT
>TRBJ2-4|NA|many|14|TRBV7-2
CASSIGTAKNIQYF
TGTGCCAGCAGCATCGGGACAGCCAAAAACATTCAGTACTTC
>TRBJ1-5|NA|few|15|TRBV12-3/TRBV12-4
CASSWDLGAKQPQHF
TGTGCCAGCAGTTGGGACCTCGGGGCGAAACAGCCCCAGCATTTT
>TRBJ2-7|TRBD1|NA|14|TRBV7-6
CASSFRDRTYEQYF
TGTGCCAGCAGCTTCAGGGACAGGACCTACGAGCAGTACTTC
>TRBJ2-7|TRBD1|NA|16|TRBV5-1
CASSTGQGPSSYEQYF
TGCGCCAGCAGCACTGGACAGGGGCCGAGCTCCTACGAGCAGTACTTC
>TRBJ1-1|NA|few|15|TRBV6-5
CASSYSYGEDTEAFF
TGTGCCAGCAGTTACTCGTACGGGGAGGACACTGAAGCTTTCTTT
>TRBJ1-5|NA|NA|13|TRBV7-2
CASSLAQRQPQHF
TGTGCCAGCAGCTTAGCGCAGAGGCAGCCCCAGCATTTT
>TRBJ1-2|NA|few|14|TRBV7-9
CASSPFGGGYGYTF
TGTGCCAGCAGCCCATTCGGGGGTGGGTATGGCTACACCTTC
>TRBJ2-3|NA|few|13|TRBV14
CASRRDPTDTQYF
TGTGCCAGCAGGCGGGACCCAACAGATACGCAGTATTTT
>TRBJ2-7|NA|NA|14|TRBV20-1
CSAPGREGIYEQYF
TGCAGTGCCCCCGGCAGGGAAGGAATCTACGAGCAGTACTTC
>TRBJ1-1|TRBD1|NA|18|TRBV19
CASSIDHDLGQGDTEAFF
TGTGCCAGTAGTATAGATCACGATCTTGGTCAGGGGGACACTGAAGCTTTCTTT